This record covers a single T cell receptor beta chain. Its antigen remains unknown. The V gene's germline CDR1 is MDHEN and CDR2 SYDVKM. V shed 6 bases and J shed 9 bases, with 17 bases lying between them. CDR3 length: 13 amino acids. The use of a sample-barcoded 5' primer and a J-beta primer mix characterized a second PCR of about 7 to 12 cycles. TCRdb redid the calling of the 5' RACE reads with MiXCR, one entry per CDR3 protein. The data contain around 800,000 distinct CDR3 sequences, around 25% of them seen just once; the ten biggest clones take up about 2.9%. These data belong to a study of blood T cells in healthy people across ages. Findings and caveats of the study: Greater diversity and more naive CD4+ cells were seen in long-lived donors than in aged donors. Possibly confounding the expanded clonotype changes was the fact that donor CMV status was unknown.

The same specimen was also included in a second study, on T cells of mothers and their children. That investigation notes: Each 15 ul cDNA reaction used roughly 1.5 ug RNA; all RNA was used. Sequencing got over 8 million TCR beta CDR3 reads from each mother and some 3 million from each child.

The clonotype originates from a boy between 10 and 17 years old in good health. The V call is TRBV28, the J call TRBJ1-2; possible D gene TRBD1, 5 bases. The sequencing sample was made of blood. The CDR3 protein is CASSLQGGESYTF. CDR3 sequence (DNA): TGTGCCAGCAGCCTTCAGGGAGGCGAAAGCTACACCTTC.